This TCR beta chain was retrieved from a study of immune heterogeneity within non-small cell lung tumors. Germline V lookup: CDR1 SGHRS, CDR2 YFSETQ. This CDR3 contains 18 residues. V was clipped by 3 bases and J by 5 bases; unmatched bases: 11. This clonotype was counted a few times. Its cognate antigen is unknown. Study results and limitations: There were identical dominant CDR3 beta clonotypes recurring across tumor sites within a patient, together with site-unique high-frequency clones.

Multiplex PCR (32 V and 13 J primers) was used to amplify the TCR beta CDR3. TCRdb re-called the multiplex PCR reads with MiXCR, one entry per CDR3 protein. The data hold 21,000 or so distinct CDR3 sequences, with 28% observed a single time. Bulk tumor gDNA, roughly 600 ng per sample, served as the TCR template. Several biopsies per primary tumor, spaced far apart, were taken during surgery. Each patient presented with untreated, newly diagnosed non-small cell lung cancer and received curative surgery. This receptor was obtained from a man aged 35-49 years with non-small cell lung cancer. The chain recombines TRBV5-1 with TRBJ2-2, with TRBD2 matching over 12 bases. The material sequenced was lung tumor tissue. Here the CDR3 DNA reads TGCGCCAGCAGCTATATCTCTAGCGGGAGGGCCGGTACCGGGGAGCTGTTTTTT. Its protein product is CASSYISSGRAGTGELFF.